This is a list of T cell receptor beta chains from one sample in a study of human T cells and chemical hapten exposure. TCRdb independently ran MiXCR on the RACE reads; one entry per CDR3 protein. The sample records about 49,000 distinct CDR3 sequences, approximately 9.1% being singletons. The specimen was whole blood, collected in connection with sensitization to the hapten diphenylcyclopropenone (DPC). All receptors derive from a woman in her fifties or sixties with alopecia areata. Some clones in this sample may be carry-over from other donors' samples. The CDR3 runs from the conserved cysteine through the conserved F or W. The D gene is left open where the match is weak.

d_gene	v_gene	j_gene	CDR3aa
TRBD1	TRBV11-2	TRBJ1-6	CASSQRQGSNSPLHF
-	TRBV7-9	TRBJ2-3	CASSMTTADTQYF
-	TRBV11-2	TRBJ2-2	CASSFLHSGVTGELFF
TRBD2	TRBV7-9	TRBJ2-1	CASSLTSGAYNEQFF
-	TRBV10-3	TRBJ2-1	CAISGSLAQGNEQFF
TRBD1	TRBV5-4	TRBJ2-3	CASSRRTGRADTQYF
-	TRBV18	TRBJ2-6	CASSPVRDAAYSGANVLTF
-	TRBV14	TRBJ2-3	CASSQEALSGVVDTQYF
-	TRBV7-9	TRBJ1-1	CASFPTVNTEAFF
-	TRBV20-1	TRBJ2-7	CSAPGPIRSGEQYF
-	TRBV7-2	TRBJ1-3	CASSLAEYRVGNTIYF
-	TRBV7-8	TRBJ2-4	CASSLGTTIKNIQYF
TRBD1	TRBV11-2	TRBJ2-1	CASSFSGQSRNEQFF
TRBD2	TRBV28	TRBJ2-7	CATGGTSGYEQYF
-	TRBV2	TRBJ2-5	CASRLRLVQETQYF
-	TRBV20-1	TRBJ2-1	CSATPSFEQFF
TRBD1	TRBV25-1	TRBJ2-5	CASSEYKGDRAAETQYF
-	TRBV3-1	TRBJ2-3	CASSPRLAADTQYF
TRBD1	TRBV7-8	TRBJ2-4	CASSLTGTGRNIQYF